This T cell receptor beta chain was captured in a study of PD-1 blockade in classical Hodgkin lymphoma. Study-wide findings and caveats: Patients newly diagnosed and complete responders had comparable baseline diversity. At baseline, newly diagnosed patients reportedly showed less TCR diversity than healthy donors.

All patients experienced relapse after autologous stem cell transplantation, and brentuximab vedotin exposure was variable. Complete response, partial response or progressive disease was each patient's best response. The table came from immunoSEQ multiplex PCR; TCRdb's copy has only in-frame clones and leaves some out. The table lists 66,000 or so clones, over 55% of them singletons, with 7% to 10% in the top ten. In this sample, this clone turned up a few times. What it recognizes is unknown. Germline V gene sequence: CDR1 SNHLY, CDR2 FYNNEI. The CDR3 contains 13 residues. Trimming took 7 bases from V and 4 from J, leaving 11 bases between them.

The sequence derives from a human donor with classical Hodgkin lymphoma. The chain uses TRBV2 and TRBJ1-5; no definite D call. Sequenced material: peripheral blood mononuclear cells (PBMCs), taken before the second cycle of nivolumab. The CDR3 DNA reads TGTGCCAGCAATCGGATTCAGAATCAGCCCCAGCATTTT. As protein: CASNRIQNQPQHF.